This note documents a single T cell receptor (beta chain) sequence. The CDR3 has 14 amino acids. The V segment lost 6 bases and the J segment 8 bases; nucleotides outside the gene matches: 6. CDR1 is KGHSH, CDR2 LQKENI, per germline. This entry comes from a study of blood T cell repertoires in COVID-19. Overall study context: Samples of COVID-19 (acute and convalescent) were obtained from the United States, Italy and Spain. In each case, the material was cDNA or gDNA derived from T cells, B-cell-depleted T cells, or PBMCs.

Authors' methods: Using reference gene primer amplification, nucleated cell counts were estimated. TCRdb's copy holds only in-frame clones and misses some; the assay was immunoSEQ multiplex PCR. V, J and clone size are taken as reported in that table, and D and trimming were inferred from the DNA itself. The table shows 310,000 or so clones, with 80% to 90% occurring only once. The TCR was taken from a man in his fifties or sixties with active or convalescent COVID-19. This sequence joins TRBV18 and TRBJ1-4, with 10 bases fitting TRBD1. Sequencing was done on a sample of peripheral blood. The DNA for the CDR3 is TGTGCCAGCTCCGCGGGACAGGGGAGGGAAAAACTGTTTTTT. It encodes CASSAGQGREKLFF.